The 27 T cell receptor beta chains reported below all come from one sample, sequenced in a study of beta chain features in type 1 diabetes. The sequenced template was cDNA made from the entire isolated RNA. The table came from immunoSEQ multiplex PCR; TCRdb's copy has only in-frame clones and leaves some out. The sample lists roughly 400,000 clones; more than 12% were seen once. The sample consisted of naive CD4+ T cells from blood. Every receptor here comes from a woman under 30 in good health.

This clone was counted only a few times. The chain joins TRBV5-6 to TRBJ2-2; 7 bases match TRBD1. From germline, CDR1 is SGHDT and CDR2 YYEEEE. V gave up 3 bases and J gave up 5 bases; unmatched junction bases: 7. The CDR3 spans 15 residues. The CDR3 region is CASSSKTGKTGELFF. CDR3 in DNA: TGTGCCAGCAGCTCGAAGACAGGGAAGACCGGGGAGCTGTTTTTT.

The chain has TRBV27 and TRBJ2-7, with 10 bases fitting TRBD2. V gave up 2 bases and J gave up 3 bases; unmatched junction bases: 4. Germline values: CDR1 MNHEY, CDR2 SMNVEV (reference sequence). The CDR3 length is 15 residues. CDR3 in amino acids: CASSLGLAGVYEQYF. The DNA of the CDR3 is TGTGCCAGCAGTTTAGGGCTAGCGGGGGTCTACGAGCAGTACTTC.

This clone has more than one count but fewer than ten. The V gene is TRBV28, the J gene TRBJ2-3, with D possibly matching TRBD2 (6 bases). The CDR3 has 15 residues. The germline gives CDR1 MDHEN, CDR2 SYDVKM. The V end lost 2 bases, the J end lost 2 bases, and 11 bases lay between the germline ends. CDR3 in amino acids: CASSLMAGTTDTQYF. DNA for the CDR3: TGTGCCAGCAGTTTAATGGCGGGGACCACAGATACGCAGTATTTT.

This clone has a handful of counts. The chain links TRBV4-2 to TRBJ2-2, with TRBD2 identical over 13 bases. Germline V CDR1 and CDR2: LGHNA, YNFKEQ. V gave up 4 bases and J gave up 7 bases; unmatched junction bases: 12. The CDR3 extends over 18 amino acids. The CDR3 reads CASSRSTPGTSGNGELFF. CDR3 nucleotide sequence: TGTGCCAGCAGCCGATCTACCCCCGGGACTAGCGGGAACGGGGAGCTGTTTTTT.

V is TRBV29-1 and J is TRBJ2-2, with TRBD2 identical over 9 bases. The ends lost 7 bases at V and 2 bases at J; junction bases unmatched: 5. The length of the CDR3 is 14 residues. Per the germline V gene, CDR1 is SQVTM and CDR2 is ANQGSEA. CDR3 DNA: TGCAGCGGCCGACTAGCGGCCAACACCGGGGAGCTGTTTTTT. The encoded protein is CSGRLAANTGELFF.

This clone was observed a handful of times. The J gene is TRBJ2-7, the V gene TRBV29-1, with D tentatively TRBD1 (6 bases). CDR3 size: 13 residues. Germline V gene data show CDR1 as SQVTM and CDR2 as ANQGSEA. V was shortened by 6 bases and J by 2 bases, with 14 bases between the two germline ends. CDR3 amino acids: CSVRGQFPYEQYF. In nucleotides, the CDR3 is TGCAGCGTGCGAGGACAGTTTCCCTACGAGCAGTACTTC.

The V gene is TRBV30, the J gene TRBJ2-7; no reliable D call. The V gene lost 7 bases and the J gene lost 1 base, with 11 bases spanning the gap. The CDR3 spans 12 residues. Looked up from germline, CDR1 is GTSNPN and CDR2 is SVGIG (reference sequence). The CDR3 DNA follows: TGTGCCTTCCTCTCGCGGTCCTACGAGCAGTACTTC. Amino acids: CAFLSRSYEQYF.

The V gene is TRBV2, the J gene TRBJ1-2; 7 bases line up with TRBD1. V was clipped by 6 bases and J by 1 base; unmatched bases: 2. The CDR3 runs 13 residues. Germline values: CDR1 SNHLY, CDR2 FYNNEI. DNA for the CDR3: TGTGCCAGCAGGGGACAGAGTAACTATGGCTACACCTTC. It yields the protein CASRGQSNYGYTF.

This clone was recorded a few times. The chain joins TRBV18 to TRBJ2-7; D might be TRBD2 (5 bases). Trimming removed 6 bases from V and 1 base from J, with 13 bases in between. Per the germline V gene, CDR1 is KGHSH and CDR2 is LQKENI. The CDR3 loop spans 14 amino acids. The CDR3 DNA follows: TGTGCCAGCTCGGGGAGTAGCGTGTCCTACGAGCAGTACTTC. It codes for CASSGSSVSYEQYF.

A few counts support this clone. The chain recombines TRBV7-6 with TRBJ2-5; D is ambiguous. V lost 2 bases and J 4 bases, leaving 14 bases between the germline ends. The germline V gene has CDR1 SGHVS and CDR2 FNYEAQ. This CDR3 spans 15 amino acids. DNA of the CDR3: TGTGCCAGCAGCTTAAGTTTTGCAGGTGCAGAGACCCAGTACTTC. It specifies CASSLSFAGAETQYF. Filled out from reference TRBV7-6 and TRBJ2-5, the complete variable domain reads GAGVSQSPRYKVTKRGQDVALRCDPISGHVSLYWYRQALGQGPEFLTYFNYEAQQDKSGLPNDRFSAERPEGSISTLTIQRTEQRDSAMYRCASSLSFAGAETQYFGPGTRLLVL.

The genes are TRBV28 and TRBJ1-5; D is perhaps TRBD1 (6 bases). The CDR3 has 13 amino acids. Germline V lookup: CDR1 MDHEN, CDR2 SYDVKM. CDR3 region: CATRGFSNQPQHF. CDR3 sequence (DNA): TGTGCAACCAGGGGATTTAGCAATCAGCCCCAGCATTTT.

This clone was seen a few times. The CDR3 nucleotides read TGTGCCAGCAGCTTAGCGCTCGCGGGAGGCGCCAATGAGCAGTTCTTC. This sequence encodes CASSLALAGGANEQFF. This sequence joins TRBV7-2 and TRBJ2-1; 8 bases fit TRBD2. V dropped 0 bases and J dropped 6; count of bases not matched to a gene: 7. This CDR3 is 16 amino acids long. In germline, CDR1 is SGHTA, CDR2 FQGNSA.

In nucleotides, the CDR3 is TGTGCCAGCAGTTTATCGGTCCAGGGTACAGATACGCAGTATTTT. This translates into CASSLSVQGTDTQYF. The chain employs TRBV27 and TRBJ2-3; D perhaps matches TRBD1 (5 bases). Germline V lookup: CDR1 MNHEY, CDR2 SMNVEV (reference sequence). Trimming pared 0 bases from V and 3 bases from J, leaving 10 bases between. This CDR3 contains 15 residues.

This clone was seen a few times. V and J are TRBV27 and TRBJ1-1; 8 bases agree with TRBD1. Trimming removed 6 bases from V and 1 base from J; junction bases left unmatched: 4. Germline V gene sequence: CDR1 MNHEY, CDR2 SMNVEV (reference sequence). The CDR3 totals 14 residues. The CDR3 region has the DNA TGTGCCAGCAGCAAAGGACAGGGGAACACTGAAGCTTTCTTT. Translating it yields CASSKGQGNTEAFF.

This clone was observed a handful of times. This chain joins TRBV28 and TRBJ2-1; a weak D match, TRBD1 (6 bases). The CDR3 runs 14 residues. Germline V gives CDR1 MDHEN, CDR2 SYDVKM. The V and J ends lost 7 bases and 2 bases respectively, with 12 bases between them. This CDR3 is CASIRGTPYNEQFF. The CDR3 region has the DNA TGTGCCAGCATAAGGGGGACACCCTACAATGAGCAGTTCTTC.

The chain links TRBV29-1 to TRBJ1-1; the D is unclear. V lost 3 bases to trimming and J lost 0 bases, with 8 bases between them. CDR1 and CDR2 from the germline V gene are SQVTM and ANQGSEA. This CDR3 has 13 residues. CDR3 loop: CSVEAVMNTEAFF. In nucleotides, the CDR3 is TGCAGCGTTGAGGCAGTGATGAACACTGAAGCTTTCTTT.

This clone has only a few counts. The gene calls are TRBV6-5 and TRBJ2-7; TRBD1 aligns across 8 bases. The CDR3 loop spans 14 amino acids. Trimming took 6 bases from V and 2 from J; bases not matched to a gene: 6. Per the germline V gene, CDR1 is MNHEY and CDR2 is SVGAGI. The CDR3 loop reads CASSFRGPTYEQYF. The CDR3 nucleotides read TGTGCCAGCAGCTTCAGGGGGCCCACCTACGAGCAGTACTTC.

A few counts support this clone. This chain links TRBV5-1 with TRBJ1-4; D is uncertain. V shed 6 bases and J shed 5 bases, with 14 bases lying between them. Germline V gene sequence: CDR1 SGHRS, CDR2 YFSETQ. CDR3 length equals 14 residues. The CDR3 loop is CASTRGGSNEKLFF. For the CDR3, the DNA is TGCGCCAGCACCCGCGGAGGGTCGAATGAAAAACTGTTTTTT.

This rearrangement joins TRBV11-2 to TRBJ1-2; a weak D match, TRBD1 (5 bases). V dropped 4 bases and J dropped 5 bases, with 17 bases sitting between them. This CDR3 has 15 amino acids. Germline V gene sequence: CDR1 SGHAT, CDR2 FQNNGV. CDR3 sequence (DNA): TGTGCCAGCAGCTATTCCGACCTAAAGGGGTATGGCTACACCTTC. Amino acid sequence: CASSYSDLKGYGYTF.

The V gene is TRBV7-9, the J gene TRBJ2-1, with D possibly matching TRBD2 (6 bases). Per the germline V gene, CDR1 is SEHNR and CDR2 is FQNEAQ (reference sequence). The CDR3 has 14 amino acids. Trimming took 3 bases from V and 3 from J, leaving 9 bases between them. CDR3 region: CASSFLADYNEQFF. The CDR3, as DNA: TGTGCCAGCAGCTTCTTAGCGGACTACAATGAGCAGTTCTTC. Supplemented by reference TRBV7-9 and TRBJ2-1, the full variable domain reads DTGVSQNPRHKITKRGQNVTFRCDPISEHNRLYWYRQTLGQGPEFLTYFQNEAQLEKSRLLSDRFSAERPKGSFSTLEIQRTEQGDSAMYLCASSFLADYNEQFFGPGTRLTVL.

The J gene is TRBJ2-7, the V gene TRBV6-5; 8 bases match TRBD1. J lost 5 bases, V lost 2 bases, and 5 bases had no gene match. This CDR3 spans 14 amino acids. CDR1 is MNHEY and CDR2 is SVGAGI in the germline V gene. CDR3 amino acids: CASSYATGVHEQYF. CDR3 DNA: TGTGCCAGCAGTTACGCGACAGGGGTCCACGAGCAGTACTTC.

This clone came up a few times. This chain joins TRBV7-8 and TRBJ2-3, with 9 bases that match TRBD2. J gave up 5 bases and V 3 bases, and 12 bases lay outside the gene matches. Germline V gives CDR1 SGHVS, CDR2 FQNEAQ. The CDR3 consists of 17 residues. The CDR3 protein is CASSFDEREVGEDTQYF. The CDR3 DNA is TGTGCCAGCAGCTTTGACGAGCGGGAGGTTGGAGAAGATACGCAGTATTTT.

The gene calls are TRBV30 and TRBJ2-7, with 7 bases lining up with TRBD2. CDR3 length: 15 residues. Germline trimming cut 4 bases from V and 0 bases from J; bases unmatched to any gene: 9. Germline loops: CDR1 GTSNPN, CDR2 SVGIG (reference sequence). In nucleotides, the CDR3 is TGTGCCTGGATGACGACTAGCTTCAGCTCCTACGAGCAGTACTTC. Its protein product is CAWMTTSFSSYEQYF.

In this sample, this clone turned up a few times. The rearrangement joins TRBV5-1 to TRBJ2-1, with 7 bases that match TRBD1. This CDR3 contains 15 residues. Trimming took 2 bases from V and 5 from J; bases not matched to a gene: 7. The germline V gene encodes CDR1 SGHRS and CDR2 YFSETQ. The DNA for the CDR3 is TGCGCCAGCAGCTTCGGGAACAGGGGTCACAATGAGCAGTTCTTC. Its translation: CASSFGNRGHNEQFF.

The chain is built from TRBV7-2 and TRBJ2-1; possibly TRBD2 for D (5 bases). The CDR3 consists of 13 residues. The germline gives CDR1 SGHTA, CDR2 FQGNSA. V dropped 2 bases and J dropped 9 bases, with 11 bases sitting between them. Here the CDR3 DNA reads TGTGCCAGCAGCTTAATGCGGACTTCTGAGCAGTTCTTC. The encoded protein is CASSLMRTSEQFF.

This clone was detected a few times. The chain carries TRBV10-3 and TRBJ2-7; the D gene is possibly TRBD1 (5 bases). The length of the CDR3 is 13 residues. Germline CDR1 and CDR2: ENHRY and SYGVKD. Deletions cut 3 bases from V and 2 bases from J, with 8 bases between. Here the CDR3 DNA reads TGTGCCATCAGTGAAGGACAAGCCTACGAGCAGTACTTC. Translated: CAISEGQAYEQYF.

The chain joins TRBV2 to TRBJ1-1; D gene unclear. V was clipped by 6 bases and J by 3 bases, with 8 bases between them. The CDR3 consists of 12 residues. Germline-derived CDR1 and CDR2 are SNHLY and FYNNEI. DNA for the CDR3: TGTGCCAGCAGCCCAGTCTACACTGAAGCTTTCTTT. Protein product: CASSPVYTEAFF.